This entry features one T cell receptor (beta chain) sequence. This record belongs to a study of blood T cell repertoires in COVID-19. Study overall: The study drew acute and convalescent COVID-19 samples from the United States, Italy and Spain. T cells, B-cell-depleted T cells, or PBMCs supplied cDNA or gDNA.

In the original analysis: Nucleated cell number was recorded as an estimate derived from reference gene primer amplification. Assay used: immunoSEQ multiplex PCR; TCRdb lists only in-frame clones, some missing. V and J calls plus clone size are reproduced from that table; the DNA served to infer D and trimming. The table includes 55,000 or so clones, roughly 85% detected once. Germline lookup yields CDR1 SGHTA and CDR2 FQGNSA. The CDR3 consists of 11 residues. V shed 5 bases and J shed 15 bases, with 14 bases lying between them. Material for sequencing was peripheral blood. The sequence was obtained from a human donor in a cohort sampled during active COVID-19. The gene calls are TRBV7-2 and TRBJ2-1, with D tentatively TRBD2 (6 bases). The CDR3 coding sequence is TGTGCCAGCAGCCGACGGGGGTGGCCGTTCTTC. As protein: CASSRRGWPFF.